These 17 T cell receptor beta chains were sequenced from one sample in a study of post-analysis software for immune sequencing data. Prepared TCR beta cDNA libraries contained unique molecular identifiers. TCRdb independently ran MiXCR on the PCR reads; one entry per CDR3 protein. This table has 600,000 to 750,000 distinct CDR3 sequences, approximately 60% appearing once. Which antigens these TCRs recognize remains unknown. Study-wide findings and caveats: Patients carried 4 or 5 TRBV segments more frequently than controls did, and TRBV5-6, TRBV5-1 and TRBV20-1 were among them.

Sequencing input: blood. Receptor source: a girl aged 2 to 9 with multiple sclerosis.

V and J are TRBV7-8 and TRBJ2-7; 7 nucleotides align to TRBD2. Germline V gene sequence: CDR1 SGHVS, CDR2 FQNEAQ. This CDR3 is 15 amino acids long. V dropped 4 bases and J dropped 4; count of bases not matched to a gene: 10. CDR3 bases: TGTGCCAGCAGCTCGTCGCCGGGACTATCGTACGAGCAGTACTTC. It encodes CASSSSPGLSYEQYF.

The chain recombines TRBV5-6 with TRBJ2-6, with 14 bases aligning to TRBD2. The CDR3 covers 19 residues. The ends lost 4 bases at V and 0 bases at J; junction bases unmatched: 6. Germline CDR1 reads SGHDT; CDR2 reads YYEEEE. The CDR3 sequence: CASSGTSGGPISGANVLTF. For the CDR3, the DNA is TGTGCCAGCAGCGGGACTAGCGGGGGTCCCATCTCTGGGGCCAACGTCCTGACTTTC.

This CDR3 reads CASSLDIGSNSPLHF. The CDR3, as DNA: TGTGCCAGCAGCTTAGATATAGGCAGCAATTCACCCCTCCACTTT. The J gene is TRBJ1-6, the V gene TRBV11-2; D not resolved. This CDR3 spans 15 amino acids. Germline V CDR1 and CDR2: SGHAT, FQNNGV. Trimming shortened V by 0 bases and J by 7 bases, and 10 bases separated the two germline ends. The full variable domain, with the rest looked up from reference TRBV11-2 and TRBJ1-6, is EAGVAQSPRYKIIEKRQSVAFWCNPISGHATLYWYQQILGQGPKLLIQFQNNGVVDDSQLPKDRFSAERLKGVDSTLKIQPAKLEDSAVYLCASSLDIGSNSPLHFGNGTRLTVT.

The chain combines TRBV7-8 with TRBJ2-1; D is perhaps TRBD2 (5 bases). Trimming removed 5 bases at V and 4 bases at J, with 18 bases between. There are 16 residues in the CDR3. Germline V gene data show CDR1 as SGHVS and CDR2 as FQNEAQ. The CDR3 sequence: CASSRDPMGGYNEQFF. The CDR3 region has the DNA TGTGCCAGCAGCCGCGACCCTATGGGCGGGTACAATGAGCAGTTCTTC. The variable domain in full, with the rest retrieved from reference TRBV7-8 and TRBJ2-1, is GAGVSQSPRYKVAKRGQDVALRCDPISGHVSLFWYQQALGQGPEFLTYFQNEAQLDKSGLPSDRFFAERPEGSVSTLKIQRTQQEDSAVYLCASSRDPMGGYNEQFFGPGTRLTVL.

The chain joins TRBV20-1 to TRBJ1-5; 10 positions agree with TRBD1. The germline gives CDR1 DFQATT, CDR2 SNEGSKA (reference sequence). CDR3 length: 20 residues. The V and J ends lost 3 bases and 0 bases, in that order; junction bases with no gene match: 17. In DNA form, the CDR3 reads TGCAGTGCTAGCAGCCCGGGACAGGGGATCCCTAATTATAGCAATCAGCCCCAGCATTTT. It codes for CSASSPGQGIPNYSNQPQHF.

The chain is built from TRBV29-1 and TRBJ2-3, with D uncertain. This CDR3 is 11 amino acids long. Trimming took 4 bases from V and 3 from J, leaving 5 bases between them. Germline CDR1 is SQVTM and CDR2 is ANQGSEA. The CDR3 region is CSVVPTDTQYF. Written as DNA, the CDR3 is TGCAGCGTTGTCCCAACAGATACGCAGTATTTT.

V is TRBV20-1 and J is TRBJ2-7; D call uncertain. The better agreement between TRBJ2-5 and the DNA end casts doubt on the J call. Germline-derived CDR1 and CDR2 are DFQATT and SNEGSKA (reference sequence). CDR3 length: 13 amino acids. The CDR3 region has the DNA TGCAGTGCTGGACCCATTAGGCGGGAGACCCAGTACTTC. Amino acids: CSAGPIRRETQYF.

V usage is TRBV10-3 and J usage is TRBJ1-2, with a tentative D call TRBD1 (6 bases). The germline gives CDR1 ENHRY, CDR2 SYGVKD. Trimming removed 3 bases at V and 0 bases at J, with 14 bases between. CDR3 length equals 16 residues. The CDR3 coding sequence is TGTGCCATCAGTGATCAGATACAGGGATCTAACTATGGCTACACCTTC. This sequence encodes CAISDQIQGSNYGYTF.

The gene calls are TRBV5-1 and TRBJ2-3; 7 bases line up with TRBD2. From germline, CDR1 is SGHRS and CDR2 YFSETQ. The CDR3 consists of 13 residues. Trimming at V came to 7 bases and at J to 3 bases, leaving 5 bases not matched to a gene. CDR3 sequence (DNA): TGCGCCAGCCGGGCGGGGGAGACAGATACGCAGTATTTT. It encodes CASRAGETDTQYF.

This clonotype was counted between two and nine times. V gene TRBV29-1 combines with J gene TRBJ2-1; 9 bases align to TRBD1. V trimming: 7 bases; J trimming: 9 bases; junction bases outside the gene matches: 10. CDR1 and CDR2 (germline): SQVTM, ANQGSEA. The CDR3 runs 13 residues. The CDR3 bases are TGCAGCGCCCGGGACAGGGAGGACGGTGAGCAGTTCTTC. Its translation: CSARDREDGEQFF.

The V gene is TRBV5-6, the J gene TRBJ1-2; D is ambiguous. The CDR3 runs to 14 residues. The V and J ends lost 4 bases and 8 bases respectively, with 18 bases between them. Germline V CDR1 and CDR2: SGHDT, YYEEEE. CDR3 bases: TGTGCCAGCAGCCCAACGCGGTCACGGCCCGGCTACACCTTC. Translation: CASSPTRSRPGYTF.

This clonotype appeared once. CDR3 residues: CSASPPGRGSYEQYF. For the CDR3, the DNA is TGCAGTGCTAGTCCCCCTGGACGGGGCTCCTACGAGCAGTACTTC. The rearrangement links TRBV20-1 to TRBJ2-7, with D maybe TRBD2 (5 bases). CDR3 length: 15 amino acids. CDR1 is DFQATT, CDR2 SNEGSKA, per germline (reference sequence). Deletions cut 3 bases from V and 0 bases from J, with 15 bases between.

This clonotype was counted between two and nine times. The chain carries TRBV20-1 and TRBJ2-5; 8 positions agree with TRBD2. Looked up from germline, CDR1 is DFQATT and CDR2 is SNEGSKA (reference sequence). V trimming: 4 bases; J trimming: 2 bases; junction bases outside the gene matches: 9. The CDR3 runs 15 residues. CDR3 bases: TGCAGTGCTAAACAAATAGCGGGGATGCAAGAGACCCAGTACTTC. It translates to CSAKQIAGMQETQYF.

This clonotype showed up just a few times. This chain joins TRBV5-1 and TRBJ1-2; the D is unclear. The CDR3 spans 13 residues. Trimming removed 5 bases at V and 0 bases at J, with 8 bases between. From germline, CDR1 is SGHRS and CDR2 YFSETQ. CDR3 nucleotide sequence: TGCGCCAGCAGGACGGATGCTAACTATGGCTACACCTTC. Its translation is CASRTDANYGYTF.

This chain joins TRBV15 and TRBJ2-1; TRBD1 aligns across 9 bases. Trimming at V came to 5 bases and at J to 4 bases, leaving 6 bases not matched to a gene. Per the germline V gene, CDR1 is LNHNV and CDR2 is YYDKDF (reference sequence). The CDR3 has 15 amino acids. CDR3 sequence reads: CATSPRTGEYNEQFF. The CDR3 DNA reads TGTGCCACCAGCCCGCGGACAGGGGAGTACAATGAGCAGTTCTTC. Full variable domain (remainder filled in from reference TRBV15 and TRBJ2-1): DAMVIQNPRYQVTQFGKPVTLSCSQTLNHNVMYWYQQKSSQAPKLLFHYYDKDFNNEADTPDNFQSRRPNTSFCFLDIRSPGLGDTAMYLCATSPRTGEYNEQFFGPGTRLTVL.

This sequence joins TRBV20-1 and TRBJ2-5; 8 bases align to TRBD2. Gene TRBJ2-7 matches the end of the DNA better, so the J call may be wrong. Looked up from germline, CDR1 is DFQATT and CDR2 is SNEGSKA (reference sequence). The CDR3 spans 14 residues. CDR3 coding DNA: TGCAGTGCTAGTCAGCGGGGGTTAGCCTACGAGCAGTACTTC. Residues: CSASQRGLAYEQYF.

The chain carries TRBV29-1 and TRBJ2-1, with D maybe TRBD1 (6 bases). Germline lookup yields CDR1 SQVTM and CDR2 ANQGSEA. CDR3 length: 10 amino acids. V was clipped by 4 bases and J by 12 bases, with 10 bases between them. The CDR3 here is CSVADSLQFF. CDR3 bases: TGCAGCGTTGCGGACAGTCTGCAGTTCTTC.